The source of this T cell receptor beta chain is a study of cytomegalovirus exposure and HLA in healthy donors (dated 2017 in TCRdb). Regarding the research as a whole: An earlier analysis of some 550 of the donors reported 250 to 300 Gb of sequence data and some 100 million unique TCR beta sequences from roughly 180 million T cells. An early release covering about 600 HLA-typed donors comprised 300 to 350 gigabases of sequencing data and around 80 million unique TCR sequences. Of the roughly 410 genotyped donors, more than 75% were placed in the genetic ancestry cluster associated with self-reported Caucasian donors. The study was designed to test whether signatures of past pathogen exposure could be identified by cataloging public T cell receptors. Using immunosequencing, the study profiled T cell repertoires from some 670 subjects and related those repertoires to cytomegalovirus serostatus. Along with the roughly 700-subject first cohort, a separate validation cohort of over a hundred different subjects was used. To predict cytomegalovirus infection status, the study combined high-throughput TCR immunosequencing, statistical association of individual TCRs with disease status, and machine learning. To study patterns of TCR occurrence, a later analysis re-analyzed previously published TCR beta repertoires from 666 donors and added high-resolution HLA genotyping. The later analysis used no new phenotypic data to find candidate immune exposures, relying instead on TCR beta sequences and their occurrence across donors. An earlier analysis of fewer than 750 of the donors used high-throughput TCR beta sequencing to judge whether each TCR beta V gene segment behaved as functional or pseudogenic. Alongside the repertoire data, information on donor age, sex, ethnicity and CMV serostatus was compiled. A later genetic analysis used genome-wide SNP genotypes for 398 of the 666 donors, treating that subset as a discovery cohort. Every repertoire in the discovery cohort had been generated on one and the same sequencing platform. HLA typing covered class I and class II loci at four-digit resolution. Typing coverage differed by locus: A, B, C, DRB1 and DQB1 were typed in roughly 620-630 donors, DQA1 in about 560, DPA1 in nearly 610, and DPB1 in around 440. Because of strong linkage in the cohort, roughly five DR-DQ haplotypes were treated as single units for association and clustering. Among 300 to 450 genotyped donors of the cohort, an average of around 240,000 unique TCR beta nucleotide sequences were sequenced per donor, roughly 20% of them non-productive. Findings and caveats that apply to the study as a whole: CMV serostatus was the only immune exposure information available for the cohort. A total of roughly 160 TCR beta chains were listed by the study as associated with cytomegalovirus. Some IMGT-functional V segments, including TRBV6-2 and TRBV6-3, could not be told apart with the 87-base-pair reads, so those segments were excluded. In a later analysis, 16,951 TCR beta sequences were associated with specific HLA alleles at a false discovery rate of 0.05. In a later analysis, TCR association rates were found to vary across HLA loci, with the most associated TCRs seen for DRB1 alleles and the fewest for HLA-C alleles. Linkage disequilibrium might explain the correlated functional status among segregating V segments, but an unknown experimental factor could not be ruled out. Across donors, most TCR sequences were observed very rarely, whereas some public TCRs were present in many individuals. The classifier was reported to diagnose cytomegalovirus status with high specificity and sensitivity in both the original cohort and the validation cohort. A group of highly shared sequence variants was considered likely to be a technical artifact of the sequencing pipeline. When HLA alleles, especially DR and DQ, strongly co-occurred, attributing TCR associations to individual alleles was difficult. The cohort was sequenced for TCR beta chains only, and without alpha or paired-chain data the features that could be detected were limited. A few of the identified cytomegalovirus-associated TCR beta chains were confirmed in vitro to be specific for cytomegalovirus antigens. Because counts were too low, about 18 rarely observed V segments, including chromosome 9 orphons, were excluded from the earlier analysis of under 650 of the donors. A further reported finding was that TCR beta sequences accurately predicted the HLA-A and HLA-B alleles for most subjects in the first cohort. In an earlier analysis of about 540 of the donors, most TCR beta V segments were observed in productive rearrangements about 87% or about 30% of the time, broadly matching IMGT annotations. According to a later analysis, parvovirus B19, influenza, CMV and Epstein-Barr virus appeared linked to several top co-occurrence clusters. In a later analysis, most CMV-associated TCR beta chains were found to appear HLA-restricted, with HLA associations seemingly driven largely by CMV exposure. Roughly uniform sequencing depth across donors was assumed in presence/absence analyses, although this assumption may not hold. A later genetic analysis associated a missense DCLRE1C variant with V-gene and J-gene trimming of TCR beta chains, and an independent cohort replicated the association. The authors suggested that the approach could potentially be extended to other disease states and immunological phenotypes. HLA typing was unavailable for some donors at each locus, so association tests used only the typed subset. Compared with the 666-donor mean, donors in an Asian-associated ancestry cluster had fewer N-insertions in productive TCRs, according to a later genetic analysis. Compared with equally common non-associated chains, HLA-associated TCR beta chains in a later analysis were more clonally expanded and had lower generation probabilities.

This clone came up a few times. The specificity of this receptor is unknown. No base quality values were provided; no much bigger clone lies one nucleotide off. Inclusive of the bounding cysteine and phenylalanine, the CDR3 is 16 residues long. The DNA shown is the 48-base CDR3, in frame from base 1. Based on the germline V gene (reference sequence), the CDR1 and CDR2 sequences are WNHNN and SYGVQD. Cut back by 3 bases and 1 base, the V and J ends lie 12 bases apart. The cohort was made up of around 720 healthy bone marrow donors. Cohort members were all nominally healthy when sampled, although unrecorded immune exposures were likely present. The donor was CMV seropositive and belonged to the group of 250 to 300 seropositive cohort members. A peripheral blood sample was provided by each donor, and peripheral blood mononuclear cells were used for TCR beta sequencing. The Qiagen DNeasy Blood Extraction Kit was used to extract genomic DNA from the blood cell samples.

The receptor library was made with the immunoSEQ multiplex PCR assay. The multiplex PCR relied on a mix of 60 forward primers for TCR Vbeta segments and 13 reverse primers for TCR Jbeta segments. The CDR3 region of rearranged TCR beta genes was amplified from genomic DNA by a multiplex PCR assay. The amplified TCR beta libraries were sequenced on the Illumina HiSeq System as 87-base-pair reads. Per the authors' processing: A later analysis tallied 80 million to 95 million unique TCR beta chains across the 666 repertoires, and approximately 12 million of those chains were shared by two or more donors. To remove PCR and sequencing errors, raw reads were error-corrected and collapsed into unique sequences using a nearest-neighbor algorithm that merged closely related sequences. CDR3 sequences were aligned to IMGT reference sequences to assign V, D and J gene segments. For a sequence to be retained, a match of at least six nucleotides was required to both a V gene segment and a J gene segment. Rearrangements were classified as productive when the CDR3 lacked stop codons and remained in frame with V and J, and all other rearrangements were classified as non-productive. CDR3 was defined by IMGT convention, running from the second conserved V-encoded cysteine to the conserved J-encoded phenylalanine. The earlier analysis of 500 to 650 of the donors excluded any sequence lacking an unambiguous match to a single V gene segment. In an earlier analysis of 587 of the donors, a V segment was called functional when productive rearrangements were above 56.7%, and segregating when the standard deviation between donors exceeded 5%. A statistical classification framework was developed to diagnose cytomegalovirus status using the catalog of TCR beta chain sequences. In a later analysis, V and J genes were assigned by comparing TCR nucleotide sequences against IMGT/GENE-DB human TR gene sequences. The TCRdist pipeline was used in a later analysis to assign CDR3 sequences and most-parsimonious VDJ recombination scenarios. In a later analysis, each TCR beta chain was defined by its CDR3 amino acid sequence together with its V-gene family, and reads lacking a unique V-gene family were excluded. To address suspected cross-contamination and a sequencing artifact, a later analysis removed a few hundred highly shared, low-generation-probability nucleotide sequences. In a later analysis, a clonal expansion index for each public chain was calculated from normalized within-repertoire ranks of inferred template counts. Generation probabilities in a later analysis came from a VDJ recombination model fitted to out-of-frame rearrangements, and those results were checked against IGoR. Hypergeometric tests were used in a later analysis to score TCR-TCR, TCR-HLA and TCR-CMV co-occurrence, with a repertoire-size bias correction applied to the TCR pairs. In a later analysis, false discovery rates were estimated by permuting HLA or CMV assignments 20 times. A later analysis grouped co-occurring TCRs with DBSCAN, adding TCRdist sequence similarity when clustering within HLA-allele-positive subsets. Repertoires with fewer than 30,000 or more than 120,000 public chains were left out of co-occurrence clustering, as were a handful of repertoires with anomalous nucleotide sharing. What TCRdb holds here is the immuneACCESS table cut down to in-frame rearrangements. Part of the clones is not present; checked against another copy, under half of the missing clones reflect an unresolved V gene, and the others are unexplained. That table is the source of V, J and clone size, and D and trimming were worked out from the DNA. The sample table holds some 90,000 clones, of which roughly 63% were seen once. The leading ten clones occupy under 6% of the sample.

Sequences were obtained from PBMCs. The chain uses TRBV10-1 and TRBJ2-2; a weak D assignment points to TRBD2 (6 bases agree). The sequence was obtained from a boy aged 5-17 years in good health and CMV-seropositive. The CDR3: CASSDSGLMNTGELFF. The nucleotides read TGCGCCAGCAGTGATTCGGGACTGATGAACACCGGGGAGCTGTTTTTT.